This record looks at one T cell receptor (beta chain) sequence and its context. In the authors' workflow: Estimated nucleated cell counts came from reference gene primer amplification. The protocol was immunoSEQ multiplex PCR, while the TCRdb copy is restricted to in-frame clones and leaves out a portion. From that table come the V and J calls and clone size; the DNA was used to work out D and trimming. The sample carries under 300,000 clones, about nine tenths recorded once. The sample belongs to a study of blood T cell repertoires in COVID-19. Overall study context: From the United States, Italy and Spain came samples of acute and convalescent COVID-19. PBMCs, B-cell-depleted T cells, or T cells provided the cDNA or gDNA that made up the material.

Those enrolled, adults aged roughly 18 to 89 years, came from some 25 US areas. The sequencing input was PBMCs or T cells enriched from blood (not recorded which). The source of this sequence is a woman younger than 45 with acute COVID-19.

CDR3 sequence reads: CASSQRGPDEKLFF. In nucleotides, the CDR3 is TGTGCCAGCAGCCAGCGGGGGCCAGATGAAAAACTGTTTTTT. The chain combines TRBV7-2 with TRBJ1-4; D possibly corresponds to TRBD1 (6 bases). The V end was cut by 5 bases, the J end by 6 bases, with 13 bases between. The CDR3 sequence is 14 residues long. Germline values: CDR1 SGHTA, CDR2 FQGNSA.